This T cell receptor (beta chain) was recorded in a study of memory CD4+ T cells and cytomegalovirus serostatus. Produced via immunoSEQ multiplex PCR; TCRdb's table is partial and in-frame only. Among under 55,000 clones listed, around 82% were seen once. The V segment lost 3 bases and the J segment 7 bases; nucleotides outside the gene matches: 7. This CDR3 is 14 amino acids long. Per germline, CDR1 SGHDT and CDR2 YYEEEE. Single viable CD3+CD4+CD8-CD45RO+ cells were sorted as the memory CD4+ T cells. The V and J genes are TRBV5-6 and TRBJ1-2; 9 bases are a match to TRBD1. The receptor was derived from an adult in good health and CMV-seropositive. The sample comprised memory CD4+ T cells from blood. CDR3 coding DNA: TGTGCCAGCAGCTCAACCGGGACAGGGCTTGGCTACACCTTC. Translating gives CASSSTGTGLGYTF.